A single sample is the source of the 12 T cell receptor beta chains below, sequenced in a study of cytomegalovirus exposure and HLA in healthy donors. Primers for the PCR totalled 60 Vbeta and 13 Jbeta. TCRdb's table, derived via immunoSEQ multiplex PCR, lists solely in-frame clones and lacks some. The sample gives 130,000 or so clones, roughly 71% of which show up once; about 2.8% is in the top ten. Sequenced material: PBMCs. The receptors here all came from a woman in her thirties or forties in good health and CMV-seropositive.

CDR3 nucleotides: TGTGCCAGCAGTTGGCCCTTCTCTGGAAACACCATATATTTT. Its translation: CASSWPFSGNTIYF. The chain joins TRBV28 to TRBJ1-3, with unresolved D. The V gene's germline CDR1 is MDHEN and CDR2 SYDVKM. The CDR3 length is 14 residues. Trimming pared 4 bases from V and 0 bases from J, leaving 7 bases between. Looking up the rest from reference TRBV28 and TRBJ1-3 gives the full variable domain: DVKVTQSSRYLVKRTGEKVFLECVQDMDHENMFWYRQDPGLGLRLIYFSYDVKMKEKGDIPEGYSVSREKKERFSLILESASTNQTSMYLCASSWPFSGNTIYFGEGSWLTVV.

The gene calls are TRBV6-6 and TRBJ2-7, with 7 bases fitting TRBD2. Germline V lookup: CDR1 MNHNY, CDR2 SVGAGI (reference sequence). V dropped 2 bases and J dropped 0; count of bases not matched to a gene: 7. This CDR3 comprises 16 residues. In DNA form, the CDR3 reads TGTGCCAGCAGTTACGGGGAGGGACTCATCTCCTACGAGCAGTACTTC. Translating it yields CASSYGEGLISYEQYF.

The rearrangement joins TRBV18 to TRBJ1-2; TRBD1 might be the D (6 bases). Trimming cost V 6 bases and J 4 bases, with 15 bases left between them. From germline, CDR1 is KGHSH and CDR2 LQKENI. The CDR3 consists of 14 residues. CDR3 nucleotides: TGTGCCAGCTCGGAAGGACAGCTCTTCTATGGCTACACCTTC. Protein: CASSEGQLFYGYTF. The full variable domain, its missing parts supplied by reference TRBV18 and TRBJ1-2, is NAGVMQNPRHLVRRRGQEARLRCSPMKGHSHVYWYRQLPEEGLKFMVYLQKENIIDESGMPKERFSAEFPKEGPSILRIQQVVRGDSAAYFCASSEGQLFYGYTFGSGTRLTVV.

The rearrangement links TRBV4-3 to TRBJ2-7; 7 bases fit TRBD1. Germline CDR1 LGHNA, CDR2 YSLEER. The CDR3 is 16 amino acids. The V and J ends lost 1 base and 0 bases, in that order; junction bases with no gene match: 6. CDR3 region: CASSQVGAGGSYEQYF. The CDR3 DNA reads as TGCGCCAGCAGCCAAGTGGGTGCAGGGGGCTCCTACGAGCAGTACTTC.

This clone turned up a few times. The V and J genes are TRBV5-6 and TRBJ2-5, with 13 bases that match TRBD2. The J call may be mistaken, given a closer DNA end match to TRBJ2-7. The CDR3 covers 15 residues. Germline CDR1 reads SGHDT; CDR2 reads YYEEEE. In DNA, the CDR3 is TGTGCCAGCAGCTGGACTAGCGGGAGCTCCTACGAGCAGTACTTC. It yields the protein CASSWTSGSSYEQYF.

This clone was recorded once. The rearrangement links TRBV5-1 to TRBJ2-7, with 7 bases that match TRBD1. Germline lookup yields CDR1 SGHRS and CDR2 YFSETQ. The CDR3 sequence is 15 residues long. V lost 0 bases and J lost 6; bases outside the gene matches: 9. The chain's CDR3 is CASSLAHRGASEQYF. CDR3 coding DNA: TGCGCCAGCAGCTTGGCCCACAGGGGAGCATCCGAGCAGTACTTC.

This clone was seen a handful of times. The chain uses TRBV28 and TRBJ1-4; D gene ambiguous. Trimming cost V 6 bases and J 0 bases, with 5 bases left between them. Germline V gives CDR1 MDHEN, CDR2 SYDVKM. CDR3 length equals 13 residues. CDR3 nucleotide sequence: TGTGCCAGCAGATCCGCAACTAATGAAAAACTGTTTTTT. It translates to CASRSATNEKLFF. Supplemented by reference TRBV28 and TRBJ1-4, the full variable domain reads DVKVTQSSRYLVKRTGEKVFLECVQDMDHENMFWYRQDPGLGLRLIYFSYDVKMKEKGDIPEGYSVSREKKERFSLILESASTNQTSMYLCASRSATNEKLFFGSGTQLSVL.

The CDR3 loop reads CASSLGPTSGASVEQYF. For the CDR3, the DNA is TGTGCCAGCAGCTTGGGCCCCACTAGCGGGGCTAGTGTCGAGCAGTACTTC. V is TRBV5-4 and J is TRBJ2-7; 10 nucleotides align to TRBD2. Germline trimming cut 0 bases from V and 6 bases from J; bases unmatched to any gene: 12. Germline lookup yields CDR1 SGHNT and CDR2 YYREEE (reference sequence). The CDR3 loop spans 17 amino acids.

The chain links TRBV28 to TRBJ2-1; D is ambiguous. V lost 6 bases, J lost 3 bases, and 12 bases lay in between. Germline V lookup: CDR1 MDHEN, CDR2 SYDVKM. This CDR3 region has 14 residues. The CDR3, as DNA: TGTGCCAGCAGCTCTAATGAGAACTACAATGAGCAGTTCTTC. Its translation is CASSSNENYNEQFF.

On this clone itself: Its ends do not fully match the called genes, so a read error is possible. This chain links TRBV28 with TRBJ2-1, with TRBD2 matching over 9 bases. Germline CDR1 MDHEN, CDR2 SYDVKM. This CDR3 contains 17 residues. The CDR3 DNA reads TGTGCCAGCAGTCTATGGGCGGCGGGAGGGAGATACAATGAGCAGTTCTTC. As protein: CASSLWAAGGRYNEQFF.

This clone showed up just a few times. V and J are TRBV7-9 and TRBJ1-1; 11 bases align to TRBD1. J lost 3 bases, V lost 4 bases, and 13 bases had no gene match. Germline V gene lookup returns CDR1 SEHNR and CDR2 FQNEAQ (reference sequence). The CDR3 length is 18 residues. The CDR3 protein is CASSSRAGTGGWDTEAFF. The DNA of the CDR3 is TGTGCCAGCAGCTCGAGAGCCGGGACAGGGGGTTGGGACACTGAAGCTTTCTTT.

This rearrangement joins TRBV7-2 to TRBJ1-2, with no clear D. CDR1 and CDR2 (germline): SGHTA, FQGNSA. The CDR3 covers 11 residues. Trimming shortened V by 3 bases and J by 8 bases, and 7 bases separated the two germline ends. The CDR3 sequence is CASSFGGGYTF. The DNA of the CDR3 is TGTGCCAGCAGCTTCGGCGGGGGCTACACCTTC.